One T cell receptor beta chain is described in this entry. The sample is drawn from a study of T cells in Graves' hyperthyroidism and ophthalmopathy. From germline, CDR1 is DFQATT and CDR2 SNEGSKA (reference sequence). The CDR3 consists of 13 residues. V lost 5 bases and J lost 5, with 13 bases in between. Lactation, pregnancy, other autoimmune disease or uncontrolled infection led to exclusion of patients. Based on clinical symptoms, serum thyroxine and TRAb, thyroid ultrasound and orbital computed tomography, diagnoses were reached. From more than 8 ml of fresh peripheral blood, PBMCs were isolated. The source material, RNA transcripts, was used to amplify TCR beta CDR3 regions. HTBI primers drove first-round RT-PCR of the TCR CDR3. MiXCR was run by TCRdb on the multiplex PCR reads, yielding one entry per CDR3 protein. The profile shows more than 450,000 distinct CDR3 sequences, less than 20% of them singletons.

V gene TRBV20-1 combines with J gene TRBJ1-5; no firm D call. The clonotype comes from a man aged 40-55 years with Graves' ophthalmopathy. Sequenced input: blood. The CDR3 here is CSALPSSHQPQHF. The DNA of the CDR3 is TGCAGTGCTCTTCCCTCGTCCCATCAGCCCCAGCATTTT.